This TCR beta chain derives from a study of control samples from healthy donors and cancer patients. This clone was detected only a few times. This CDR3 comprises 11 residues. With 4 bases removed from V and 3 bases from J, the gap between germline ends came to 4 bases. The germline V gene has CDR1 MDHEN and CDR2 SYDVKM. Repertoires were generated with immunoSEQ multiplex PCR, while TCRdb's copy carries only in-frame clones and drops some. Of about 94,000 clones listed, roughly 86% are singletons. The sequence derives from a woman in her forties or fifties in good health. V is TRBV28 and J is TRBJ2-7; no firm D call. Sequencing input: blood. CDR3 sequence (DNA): TGTGCCAGCAGTTCTTTCTACGAGCAGTACTTC. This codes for CASSSFYEQYF.